A selection of T cell receptor beta chains follows, all from one sample in a study of T cells in Graves' hyperthyroidism and ophthalmopathy. TCRdb itself ran the multiplex PCR reads through MiXCR, one entry per CDR3 protein. The sample shows some 300,000 distinct CDR3 sequences, roughly 19% of them seen only once. The sequenced sample was blood. The origin of the receptors is a man aged 50 to 59 with Graves' ophthalmopathy. Each CDR3 is given with its conserved first and last residue. Fields, in order: CDR3 DNA, CDR3 protein, D gene, V gene, clone size, J gene. D genes are given only for firm matches. For some rows the clone size is stated as once, few or many, or as a class when expanded; others skip it.

TGTGCCTCTAGGGAAATCAACACTGAAGCTTTCTTT CASREINTEAFF NA TRBV6-1 few TRBJ1-1
TGTGCCAGCACCTACTCCGACAGATATAGCAATCAGCCCCAGCATTTT CASTYSDRYSNQPQHF NA TRBV6-1 NA TRBJ1-5
TGTGCCAGCAGCTTAGATCCCAGGGGATGGGAGACCCAGTACTTC CASSLDPRGWETQYF NA TRBV11-2 many TRBJ2-5
TGTGCCTGGGCCTGGACGGGGAAGACCTACGAGCAGTACTTC CAWAWTGKTYEQYF NA TRBV30 many TRBJ2-7
TGCGCCAGCAGCTTCGGGGCCCAGAATTTACCCCTCCACTTT CASSFGAQNLPLHF NA TRBV5-1 NA TRBJ1-6
TGTGCCAGCAGTTTCCACCGCGGGCTAGCGGGAGACCAAGAGACCCAGTACTTC CASSFHRGLAGDQETQYF TRBD2 TRBV28 NA TRBJ2-5
TGTGCCAGCAGTTTACCTCCCTACGACTTGACAGGGACGAACACTGAAGCTTTCTTT CASSLPPYDLTGTNTEAFF TRBD1 TRBV28 many TRBJ1-1
TGTGCCAGCAGCCCCTGGCGGGAGGCCGAGCTGTTTTTT CASSPWREAELFF TRBD2 TRBV2 few TRBJ2-2
TGTGCCACCAGTGATTTGGAGCAGAACTATGGCTACACCTTC CATSDLEQNYGYTF NA TRBV24-1 many TRBJ1-2
TGTGCCAGCAGTTACCGAGGGGGCGAGCAGTACTTC CASSYRGGEQYF NA TRBV6-6 few TRBJ2-7
TGTGCCAGCAGCCAAGACCCCGGTAGCACAGATACGCAGTATTTT CASSQDPGSTDTQYF NA TRBV11-2 NA TRBJ2-3
TGTGCCACCAGCGAGGGAGGGACGGGGAACAATCAGCCCCAGCATTTT CATSEGGTGNNQPQHF NA TRBV24-1 many TRBJ1-5
TGCAGTGCTTCCGGGACTAGCGTAGGGAATGAGCAGTTCTTC CSASGTSVGNEQFF TRBD2 TRBV20-1 NA TRBJ2-1
TGTGCCAGCAGCGCCCCGTTGGAGAGTAGCGGGAGCCATGAGCAGTTCTTC CASSAPLESSGSHEQFF TRBD2 TRBV5-6 NA TRBJ2-1
TGTGCCAGTAGTTTCCTCGCGGTTGGAGCTGAAGCTTTCTTT CASSFLAVGAEAFF NA TRBV19 few TRBJ1-1
TGTGCCAGCAGCTTACGCCAACCGGGACAGGGGAACACTGAAGCTTTCTTT CASSLRQPGQGNTEAFF TRBD1 TRBV11-2 many TRBJ1-1
TGTGCCAGCAGTTTAAGTAGTACAGGGCGGACCCAGTACTTC CASSLSSTGRTQYF NA TRBV12-3/TRBV12-4 many TRBJ2-5
TGCAGTGCGGGACTAGCGCGAGTGGGGACCGGGGAGCTGTTTTTT CSAGLARVGTGELFF TRBD2 TRBV20-1 many TRBJ2-2
TGCAGTGCTTCGACAGGGGGCGAGGAGGCTTTCTTT CSASTGGEEAFF TRBD1 TRBV20-1 few TRBJ1-1
TGTGCCAGCAGGCTTGGGGGGACAAATGAAAAACTGTTTTTT CASRLGGTNEKLFF NA TRBV12-3/TRBV12-4 once TRBJ1-4
TGTGCCAGCAGCCTGGGAGGGCAGTTCTTC CASSLGGQFF NA TRBV11-2 many TRBJ2-1
TGCGCCAGCAGCTCGGGACTAGCGGGAGGGGCGCCTAGCACAGATACGCAGTATTTT CASSSGLAGGAPSTDTQYF TRBD2 TRBV5-1 NA TRBJ2-3
TGTGCCAGCAGTTTACTGACAGGGCTCGACACTGAAGCTTTCTTT CASSLLTGLDTEAFF TRBD1 TRBV12-3/TRBV12-4 NA TRBJ1-1
TGTGCCTGTCATGGGACTGCCCAAGAGACCCAGTACTTC CACHGTAQETQYF NA TRBV7-9 few TRBJ2-5
TGTGCCAGCAGTGTAGCAGGTGGCTACGAGCAGTACTTC CASSVAGGYEQYF NA TRBV6-1 NA TRBJ2-7
TGCAGTGCTAGTACTAGCGGGACCCCGGGGACCCAGTACTTC CSASTSGTPGTQYF TRBD2 TRBV20-1 NA TRBJ2-5
TGTGCCAGCAGTCGGACGGGAAAGGGCACTGAAGCTTTCTTT CASSRTGKGTEAFF NA TRBV6-2/TRBV6-3 many TRBJ1-1